This T cell receptor (beta chain) appears in the sequencing data of a study of blood T cell repertoires in COVID-19. Study-level information: COVID-19 samples collected from the United States, Italy and Spain covered acute and convalescent phases. T cells, B-cell-depleted T cells, or PBMCs provided the cDNA or gDNA that served as material.

Trimming at V came to 5 bases and at J to 6 bases, leaving 3 bases not matched to a gene. Germline V gene sequence: CDR1 SQVTM, CDR2 ANQGSEA. The length of the CDR3 is 12 residues. Original data processing: Nucleated cell number was recorded as an estimate derived from reference gene primer amplification. This table comes from immunoSEQ multiplex PCR, and its TCRdb copy is limited to in-frame clones, with some not included. V and J calls and clone size are those listed in that table; D and trimming were worked out from the DNA. The sample holds over 90,000 clones, 65% to 90% seen once. This chain uses TRBV29-1 with TRBJ1-4, with 7 bases matching TRBD1. Sequencing input: peripheral blood. This TCR derives from a man aged 80 or over with acute or convalescent COVID-19. Written as DNA, the CDR3 is TGCAGCGTTTACGGACAGGATGAAAAACTGTTTTTT. Translating it yields CSVYGQDEKLFF.